The 25 T cell receptor beta chains below all came from one sample that was sequenced in a study of T-cell reconstitution after alpha-beta-depleted transplantation in children. Unique molecular identifiers were used in preparing the TCRbeta library. TCRdb used MiXCR to reprocess the PCR reads, holding one entry per CDR3 protein. The profile shows 200,000 to 250,000 distinct CDR3 sequences, about 8.7% of them singletons. This specimen was PBMCs, mostly from graft donor cells, taken 360 days after TCRalphabeta/CD19-depleted stem cell transplant. The receptors were gathered from a male patient between 2 and 15 years old who had a stem cell transplant for acute myeloid leukemia, so the T cells may come from the graft donor.

This clonotype was seen at least ten times. The V gene is TRBV19, the J gene TRBJ2-3; no clear D gene. V lost 5 bases, J lost 2 bases, and 8 bases lay in between. The CDR3 is made up of 13 amino acids. CDR1 is LNHDA and CDR2 is SQIVND in the germline V gene (reference sequence). The chain's CDR3 is CASSGSDTDTQYF. DNA for the CDR3: TGTGCCAGTAGTGGGTCAGACACAGATACGCAGTATTTT. The whole variable domain, filled in from reference TRBV19 and TRBJ2-3, reads DGGITQSPKYLFRKEGQNVTLSCEQNLNHDAMYWYRQDPGQGLRLIYYSQIVNDFQKGDIAEGYSVSREKKESFPLTVTSAQKNPTAFYLCASSGSDTDTQYFGPGTRLTVL.

In DNA form, the CDR3 reads TGTGCCAGCAGCTCGATAGGGTTAAATCAGCCCCAGCATTTT. It translates to CASSSIGLNQPQHF. V gene TRBV7-9 combines with J gene TRBJ1-5; D is unclear. V was cut by 4 bases and J by 4 bases, with 11 bases left in between. This CDR3 comprises 14 residues. The germline gives CDR1 SEHNR, CDR2 FQNEAQ (reference sequence).

This clonotype was seen at least ten times. The chain uses TRBV12-3 or TRBV12-4 and TRBJ2-1; 9 positions match TRBD2. The CDR3 extends over 17 amino acids. V dropped 4 bases and J dropped 4; count of bases not matched to a gene: 11. The CDR3, as DNA: TGTGCCAGCAGTTCCCGGGGTAGCGGGGGACCTTACAATGAGCAGTTCTTC. It specifies CASSSRGSGGPYNEQFF.

The chain joins TRBV29-1 to TRBJ2-1, with TRBD1 identical over 9 bases. Germline V gene lookup returns CDR1 SQVTM and CDR2 ANQGSEA. J gave up 8 bases and V 6 bases, and 11 bases lay outside the gene matches. This CDR3 contains 14 residues. In DNA, the CDR3 is TGCAGCGTGCTGGAACAGGGGGCGGCCCATGAGCAGTTCTTC. Its translation is CSVLEQGAAHEQFF.

The chain carries TRBV7-8 and TRBJ2-7, with D possibly being TRBD1 (7 bases). Trimming took off 0 bases at V and 3 bases at J, with 15 bases between the two ends. Germline CDR1 SGHVS, CDR2 FQNEAQ. This CDR3 is 16 amino acids long. The CDR3: CASSLAAGGPYYEQYF. In DNA, the CDR3 is TGTGCCAGCAGCTTAGCAGCAGGGGGGCCCTACTACGAGCAGTACTTC. Looking up the rest from reference TRBV7-8 and TRBJ2-7 gives the full variable domain: GAGVSQSPRYKVAKRGQDVALRCDPISGHVSLFWYQQALGQGPEFLTYFQNEAQLDKSGLPSDRFFAERPEGSVSTLKIQRTQQEDSAVYLCASSLAAGGPYYEQYFGPGTRLTVT.

This clonotype has a handful of counts. This rearrangement joins TRBV29-1 to TRBJ2-1; 9 bases are shared with TRBD2. The V gene end was trimmed by 5 bases and the J gene end by 0 bases; junction bases not matched to a gene: 17. This CDR3 comprises 19 residues. The germline gives CDR1 SQVTM, CDR2 ANQGSEA. CDR3 sequence (DNA): TGCAGCGTTCCTCGGCGGGAGGGCGTACTGGGAAGCTCCTACAATGAGCAGTTCTTC. Translating gives CSVPRREGVLGSSYNEQFF.

The chain carries TRBV12-3 or TRBV12-4 and TRBJ2-2, with D unclear. V lost 7 bases, J lost 4 bases, and 7 bases lay in between. The CDR3 is 12 residues long. DNA for the CDR3: TGTGCCAGCACTCGTATCACCGGGGAGCTGTTTTTT. Protein product: CASTRITGELFF.

This clonotype was detected a few times. V and J are TRBV20-1 and TRBJ1-5; a possible D gene is TRBD1 (5 bases). Per the germline V gene, CDR1 is DFQATT and CDR2 is SNEGSKA (reference sequence). This CDR3 contains 13 residues. Trimming left V 6 bases short and J 0 bases short, with 9 bases between. CDR3 protein: CSAAGTSNQPQHF. DNA of the CDR3: TGCAGTGCCGCCGGGACTAGCAATCAGCCCCAGCATTTT.

The genes are TRBV19 and TRBJ1-5, with D possibly matching TRBD1 (5 bases). Trimming cost V 0 bases and J 5 bases, with 17 bases left between them. From germline, CDR1 is LNHDA and CDR2 SQIVND (reference sequence). The CDR3 extends over 17 amino acids. CDR3 residues: CASSIDLWQGRHQPQHF. The CDR3 bases are TGTGCCAGTAGTATAGATCTGTGGCAGGGACGCCATCAGCCCCAGCATTTT.

This chain links TRBV9 with TRBJ1-6, with TRBD1 as a possible D gene (6 bases). V gave up 2 bases and J gave up 7 bases, with 16 bases separating them. Germline V gene data show CDR1 as SGDLS and CDR2 as YYNGEE. The CDR3 is 16 amino acids. CDR3 in amino acids: CASSVGQGLGNSPLHF. The CDR3 region has the DNA TGTGCCAGCAGCGTGGGACAAGGTTTGGGAAATTCACCCCTCCACTTT.

This clonotype was counted a few times. This chain connects TRBV2 to TRBJ2-7, with D possibly being TRBD2 (6 bases). The germline gives CDR1 SNHLY, CDR2 FYNNEI. V was trimmed by 0 bases and J by 6 bases, leaving 6 bases between them. The CDR3 totals 12 residues. CDR3 in amino acids: CASSEAGGEQYF. The CDR3 coding sequence is TGTGCCAGCAGTGAAGCGGGAGGCGAGCAGTACTTC.

The J gene is TRBJ2-7, the V gene TRBV7-9; tentative D call: TRBD1 (6 bases). V lost 5 bases to trimming and J lost 5 bases, with 13 bases between them. Germline V gives CDR1 SEHNR, CDR2 FQNEAQ (reference sequence). The length of the CDR3 is 13 residues. The CDR3: CASSPDSSHEQYF. The CDR3 DNA reads TGTGCCAGCAGCCCGGACAGTTCCCACGAGCAGTACTTC. Using reference TRBV7-9 and TRBJ2-7 for the parts outside the CDR3, the full variable domain is DTGVSQNPRHKITKRGQNVTFRCDPISEHNRLYWYRQTLGQGPEFLTYFQNEAQLEKSRLLSDRFSAERPKGSFSTLEIQRTEQGDSAMYLCASSPDSSHEQYFGPGTRLTVT.

There are a few counts of this clonotype. V gene TRBV5-1 combines with J gene TRBJ2-1, with TRBD2 identical over 10 bases. CDR1 and CDR2 (germline): SGHRS, YFSETQ. V shed 4 bases and J 7 bases; nucleotides not matched to a gene: 11. The CDR3 is 16 residues long. Here the CDR3 reads CASSLWGAGGRNEQFF. The CDR3 bases are TGCGCCAGCAGCCTATGGGGAGCGGGAGGGAGAAATGAGCAGTTCTTC.

This clonotype was seen more than once but under ten times. The chain recombines TRBV12-3 or TRBV12-4 with TRBJ1-5; D unresolved. Trimming stripped 1 base from V and 0 bases from J, with 16 bases between. CDR3 length equals 18 residues. CDR3 sequence (DNA): TGTGCCAGCAGTTTAGACGACGGAGAGTCCTATAGCAATCAGCCCCAGCATTTT. This encodes CASSLDDGESYSNQPQHF.

The chain is built from TRBV20-1 and TRBJ2-4; maybe TRBD2 (5 bases). The CDR3 runs 13 residues. With 6 bases removed from V and 0 bases from J, the gap between germline ends came to 9 bases. Looked up from germline, CDR1 is DFQATT and CDR2 is SNEGSKA (reference sequence). The CDR3 DNA sequence: TGCAGTGCGCCGGACTTAGCCAAAAACATTCAGTACTTC. This encodes CSAPDLAKNIQYF.

This clonotype was seen at least ten times. The genes are TRBV2 and TRBJ1-2; D remains unclear. Per germline, CDR1 SNHLY and CDR2 FYNNEI. V was pared by 3 bases and J by 4 bases, with 3 bases between. The CDR3 runs to 11 residues. The chain's CDR3 is CASSEVYGYTF. The DNA of the CDR3 is TGTGCCAGCAGTGAGGTCTATGGCTACACCTTC.

This clonotype was recorded many times. The rearrangement uses TRBV12-3 or TRBV12-4 and TRBJ1-1; tentatively, D is TRBD1 (5 bases). This CDR3 is 14 amino acids long. V lost 2 bases and J lost 4, with 11 bases in between. The CDR3 protein is CASSLIRGGTEAFF. CDR3 in DNA: TGTGCCAGCAGTTTAATCCGGGGCGGCACTGAAGCTTTCTTT.

In this sample, this clonotype turned up many times. The chain uses TRBV12-3 or TRBV12-4 and TRBJ1-6; D uncertain. V shed 0 bases and J shed 4 bases, with 4 bases lying between them. This CDR3 has 14 amino acids. This CDR3 reads CASSLAEYNSPLHF. CDR3 nucleotides: TGTGCCAGCAGTTTAGCGGAGTATAATTCACCCCTCCACTTT.

This clonotype occurred many times. The V and J genes are TRBV20-1 and TRBJ2-1, with TRBD2 matching over 15 bases. V was clipped by 3 bases and J by 9 bases; unmatched bases: 15. The CDR3 covers 18 residues. Germline CDR1 reads DFQATT; CDR2 reads SNEGSKA (reference sequence). CDR3 sequence reads: CSASLGGLAGGGFGEQFF. CDR3 bases: TGCAGTGCTAGTTTGGGAGGACTAGCGGGAGGGGGTTTCGGTGAGCAGTTCTTC.

This clonotype was recorded a few times. The gene calls are TRBV7-9 and TRBJ1-1; TRBD1 matches at 11 bases. The CDR3 has 16 residues. Germline-derived CDR1 and CDR2 are SEHNR and FQNEAQ (reference sequence). Trimming at V came to 1 base and at J to 6 bases, leaving 7 bases not matched to a gene. The CDR3 DNA sequence: TGTGCCAGCAGCTTAGAGTCCCGGGACAGGGGGTCTGAAGCTTTCTTT. Residues: CASSLESRDRGSEAFF.

This clonotype was found a few times. J is TRBJ1-4 and V is TRBV7-9; TRBD1 matches at 7 bases. Germline assignment: CDR1 SEHNR and CDR2 FQNEAQ (reference sequence). The CDR3 runs to 15 residues. V was pared by 5 bases and J by 5 bases, with 8 bases of the junction left unmatched. CDR3 protein: CASSLDTGVNEKLFF. The CDR3 DNA follows: TGTGCCAGCAGCCTAGACACAGGGGTGAATGAAAAACTGTTTTTT. Based on the CDR3 plus reference TRBV7-9 and TRBJ1-4, the full variable domain is DTGVSQNPRHKITKRGQNVTFRCDPISEHNRLYWYRQTLGQGPEFLTYFQNEAQLEKSRLLSDRFSAERPKGSFSTLEIQRTEQGDSAMYLCASSLDTGVNEKLFFGSGTQLSVL.

This clonotype was seen more than once but under ten times. The chain carries TRBV12-5 and TRBJ1-5; TRBD1 matches 8 bases. CDR3 length: 14 residues. With 6 bases clipped from V and 2 bases from J, the junction kept 3 bases outside the gene matches. CDR1 is LGHNT and CDR2 is FRNRAP in the germline V gene. Here the CDR3 reads CASGTGAGNQPQHF. In nucleotides, the CDR3 is TGTGCTAGTGGGACAGGGGCGGGCAATCAGCCCCAGCATTTT. Complete variable domain (other parts from reference TRBV12-5 and TRBJ1-5): DARVTQTPRHKVTEMGQEVTMRCQPILGHNTVFWYRQTMMQGLELLAYFRNRAPLDDSGMPKDRFSAEMPDATLATLKIQPSEPRDSAVYFCASGTGAGNQPQHFGDGTRLSIL.

This clonotype was recorded a few times. This rearrangement joins TRBV5-1 to TRBJ2-2, with 7 positions matching TRBD2. CDR1 is SGHRS, CDR2 YFSETQ, per germline. The CDR3 length is 18 residues. V was pared by 4 bases and J by 2 bases, with 14 bases of the junction left unmatched. CDR3 DNA sequence: TGCGCCAGCAGCGTTGCGAGTCTAGCGGCGCTTAACACCGGGGAGCTGTTTTTT. It encodes CASSVASLAALNTGELFF.

This clonotype was counted at least ten times. CDR3 sequence (DNA): TGTGCCAGCAGCTTAGTAGGGGACTGGAATGAGCAGTTCTTC. This gives the protein CASSLVGDWNEQFF. The chain couples TRBV7-9 to TRBJ2-1; D might be TRBD2 (6 bases). V was cut by 1 base and J by 7 bases, with 11 bases left in between. CDR1 SEHNR and CDR2 FQNEAQ come from the germline V gene (reference sequence). The CDR3 extends over 14 amino acids. Full variable domain (remainder filled in from reference TRBV7-9 and TRBJ2-1): DTGVSQNPRHKITKRGQNVTFRCDPISEHNRLYWYRQTLGQGPEFLTYFQNEAQLEKSRLLSDRFSAERPKGSFSTLEIQRTEQGDSAMYLCASSLVGDWNEQFFGPGTRLTVL.

The V and J genes are TRBV6-1 and TRBJ2-2; possibly TRBD1 or TRBD2 for D (6 bases each). V lost 6 bases and J 7 bases, leaving 18 bases between the germline ends. CDR3 length: 15 residues. Per germline, CDR1 MNHNS and CDR2 SASEGT. The CDR3 sequence: CASRLGGGGGGELFF. In DNA, the CDR3 is TGTGCCAGCAGGCTAGGGGGAGGAGGAGGCGGGGAGCTGTTTTTT.